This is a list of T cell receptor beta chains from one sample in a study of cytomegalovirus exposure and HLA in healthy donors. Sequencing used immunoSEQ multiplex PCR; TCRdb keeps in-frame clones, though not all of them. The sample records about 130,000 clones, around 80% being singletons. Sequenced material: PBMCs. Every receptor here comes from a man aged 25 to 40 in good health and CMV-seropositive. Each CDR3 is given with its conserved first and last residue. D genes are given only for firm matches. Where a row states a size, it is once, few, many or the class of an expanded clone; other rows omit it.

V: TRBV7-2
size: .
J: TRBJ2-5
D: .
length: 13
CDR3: CASSLKRLETQYF

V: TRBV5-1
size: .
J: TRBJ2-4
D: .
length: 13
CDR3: CASSSSTGNIQYF

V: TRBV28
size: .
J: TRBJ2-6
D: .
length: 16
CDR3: CASSFRGGSGANVLTF

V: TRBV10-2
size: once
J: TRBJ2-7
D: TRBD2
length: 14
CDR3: CASSESGEETSVYF

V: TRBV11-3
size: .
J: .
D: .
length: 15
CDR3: CASSLDPSRAYEQYF

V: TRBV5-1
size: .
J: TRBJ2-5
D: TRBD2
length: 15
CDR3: CASSWTSGSGETQYF

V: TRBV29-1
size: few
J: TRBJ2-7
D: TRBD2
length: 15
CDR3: CSVEGLAGSSYEQYF

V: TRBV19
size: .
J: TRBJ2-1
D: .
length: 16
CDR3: CASSILPPPGSNEQFF

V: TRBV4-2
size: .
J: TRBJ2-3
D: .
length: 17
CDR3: CASSQDFVGGPTDTQYF

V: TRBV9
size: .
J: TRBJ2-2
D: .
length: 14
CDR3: CASSADLNTGELFF

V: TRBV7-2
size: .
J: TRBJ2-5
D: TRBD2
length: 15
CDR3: CASSLTRLAGVTQYF

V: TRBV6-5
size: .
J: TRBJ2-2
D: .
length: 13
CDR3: CASSYTDSGELFF

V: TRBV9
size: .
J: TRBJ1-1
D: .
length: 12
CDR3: CASSPRDTEAFF

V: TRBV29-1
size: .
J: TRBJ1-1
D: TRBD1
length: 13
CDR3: CSVSRGRNTEAFF

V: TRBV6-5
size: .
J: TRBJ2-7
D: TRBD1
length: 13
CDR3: CASRTGDRGEQYF

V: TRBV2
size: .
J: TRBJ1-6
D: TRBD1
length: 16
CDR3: CASTFGTGRNNSPLHF

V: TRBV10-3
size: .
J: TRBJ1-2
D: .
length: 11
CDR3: CATGGGFGYTF

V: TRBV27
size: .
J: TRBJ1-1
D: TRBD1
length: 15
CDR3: CASSLRGTGGTEAFF

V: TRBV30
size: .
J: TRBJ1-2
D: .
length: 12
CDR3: CAWTPGGYGYTF

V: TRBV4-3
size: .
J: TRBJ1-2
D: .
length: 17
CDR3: CASSQDHQGLMDYGYTF

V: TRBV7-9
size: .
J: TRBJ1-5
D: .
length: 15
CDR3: CASATGTSSNQPQHF

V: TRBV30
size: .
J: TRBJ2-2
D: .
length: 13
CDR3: CAWSVSYTGELFF

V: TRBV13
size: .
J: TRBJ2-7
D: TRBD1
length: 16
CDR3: CASSSLGGQGAYEQYF

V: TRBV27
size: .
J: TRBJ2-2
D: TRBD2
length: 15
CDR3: CASSVMGGYTGELFF

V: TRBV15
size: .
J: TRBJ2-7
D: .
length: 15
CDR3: CATSPGRGFSYEQYF

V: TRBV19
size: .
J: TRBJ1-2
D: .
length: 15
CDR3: CASSKQTGSNYGYTF

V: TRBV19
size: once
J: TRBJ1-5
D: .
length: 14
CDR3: CASSIGSPLQPQHF

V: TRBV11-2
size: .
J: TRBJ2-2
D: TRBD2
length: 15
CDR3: CASSFGRVNTGELFF

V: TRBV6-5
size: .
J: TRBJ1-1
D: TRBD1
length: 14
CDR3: CASSQTGGYTEAFF

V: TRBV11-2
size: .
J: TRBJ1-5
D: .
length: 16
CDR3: CASSLRVGDSNQPQHF

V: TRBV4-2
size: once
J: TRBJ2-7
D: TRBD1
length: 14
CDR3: CASSPGTENYEQYF

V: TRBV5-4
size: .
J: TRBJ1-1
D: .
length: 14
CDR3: CASSFTYMNTEAFF

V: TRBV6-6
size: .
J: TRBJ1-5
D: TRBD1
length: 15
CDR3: CASSPLDRADQPQHF

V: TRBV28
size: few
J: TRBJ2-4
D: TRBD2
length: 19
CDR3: CASMWTRSRIKGAKNIQYF

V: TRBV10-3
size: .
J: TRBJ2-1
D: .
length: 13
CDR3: CAITEGAYNEQFF

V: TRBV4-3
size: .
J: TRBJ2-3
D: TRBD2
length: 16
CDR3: CASSQEAGGPGDTQYF

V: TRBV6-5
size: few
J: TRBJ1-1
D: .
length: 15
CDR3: CASTLGVQGGTEAFF

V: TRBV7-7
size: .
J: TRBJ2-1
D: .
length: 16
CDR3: CASSLDGGSSYNEQFF

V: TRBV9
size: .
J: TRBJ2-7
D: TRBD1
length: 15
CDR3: CASSVGPGTDYEQYF

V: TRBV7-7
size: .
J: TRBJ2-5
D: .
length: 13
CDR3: CASSFTGLETQYF

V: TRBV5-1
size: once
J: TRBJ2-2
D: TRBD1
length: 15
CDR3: CASSPPGGDTGELFF

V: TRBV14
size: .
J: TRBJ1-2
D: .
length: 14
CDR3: CASSLQSAGHGYTF

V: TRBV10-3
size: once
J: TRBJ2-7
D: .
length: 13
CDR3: CAISEGSSYEQYF

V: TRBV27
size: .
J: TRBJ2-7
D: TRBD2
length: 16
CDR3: CASTQTSGRNLYEQYF

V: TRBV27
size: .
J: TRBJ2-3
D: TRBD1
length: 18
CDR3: CASSVMNRQGIDGDTQYF

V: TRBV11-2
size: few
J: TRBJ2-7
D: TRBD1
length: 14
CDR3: CASSLDRGPDEQYF

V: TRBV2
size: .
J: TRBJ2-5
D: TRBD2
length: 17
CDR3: CASSALDGGRFQETQYF

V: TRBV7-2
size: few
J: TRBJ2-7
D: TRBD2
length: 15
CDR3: CASSVRTSHPREQYF

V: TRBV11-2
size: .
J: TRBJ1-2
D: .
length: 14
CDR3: CASSLSTGFYGYTF

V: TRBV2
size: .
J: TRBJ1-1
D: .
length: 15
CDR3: CASRTNRVGDTEAFF

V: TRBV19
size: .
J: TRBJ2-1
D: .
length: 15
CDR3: CASSPRGSSYNEQFF